Listed here are 21 T cell receptor beta chains from one sample, sequenced in a study of shared clonotypes between healthy human individuals. Selected positively for CCR7 and CD45RO-negative, naive CD8 cells excluded terminally differentiated effector memory CD45RA+ cells. Produced via immunoSEQ multiplex PCR; TCRdb's table is partial and in-frame only. The sample lists about 2 million clones, approximately 94% occurring once. The sample taken for sequencing was naive CD8+ T cells sorted from blood. The receptors here all came from a man between 18 and 29 years old in good health.

In regard to this clone: This clone may be a read error of a much larger clone one base away. The chain links TRBV10-2 to TRBJ1-2; 12 nucleotides align to TRBD1. After removal of 6 bases from V and 4 bases from J, the junction contained 6 bases not matched to a gene. Germline V gives CDR1 WSHSY, CDR2 SAAADI. This CDR3 is built from 15 residues. The CDR3 is CASSWDRGQGYGYTF. For the CDR3, the DNA is TGCGCCAGCAGCTGGGACAGGGGGCAGGGCTATGGCTACACCTTC.

The V call is TRBV28, the J call TRBJ2-5; D possibly uses TRBD1 or TRBD2 (5 bases each). Germline CDR1 MDHEN, CDR2 SYDVKM. V was trimmed by 8 bases and J by 2 bases, leaving 9 bases between them. There are 12 residues in the CDR3. The CDR3 DNA sequence: TGTGCCAGCGGGGACGATCAAGAGACCCAGTACTTC. Residues: CASGDDQETQYF.

The chain is built from TRBV6-5 and TRBJ2-2, with a weak D call TRBD1 (6 bases). The CDR3 spans 15 residues. Trimming stripped 10 bases from V and 7 bases from J, with 22 bases between. Germline V gene data show CDR1 as MNHEY and CDR2 as SVGAGI. CDR3 nucleotide sequence: TGTGCCACCATGGGGTGGGCAGGGGTGGACGGGGAGCTGTTTTTT. Translating it yields CATMGWAGVDGELFF.

The chain combines TRBV4-1 with TRBJ2-7, with D possibly being TRBD1 or TRBD2 (5 bases each). The V and J ends lost 0 bases and 1 base respectively, with 13 bases between them. CDR1 is MGHRA, CDR2 YSYEKL, per germline. This CDR3 contains 16 residues. CDR3: CASSQETGPSSYEQYF. CDR3 coding DNA: TGCGCCAGCAGCCAAGAAACGGGGCCCTCATCCTACGAGCAGTACTTC.

The chain carries TRBV6-6 and TRBJ2-7; no reliable D call. Germline assignment: CDR1 MNHNY and CDR2 SVGAGI (reference sequence). This CDR3 spans 14 amino acids. Trimming left V 0 bases short and J 2 bases short, with 8 bases between. The chain's CDR3 is CASSYSGSAYEQYF. CDR3 coding DNA: TGTGCCAGCAGTTACTCTGGCTCCGCCTACGAGCAGTACTTC.

CDR3 in amino acids: CASSLDSLRETQYF. DNA for the CDR3: TGTGCCAGCAGTTTAGACAGCCTCCGGGAGACCCAGTACTTC. V is TRBV27 and J is TRBJ2-5; D perhaps matches TRBD1 (5 bases). Trimming removed 2 bases at V and 5 bases at J, with 12 bases between. There are 14 residues in the CDR3. Germline CDR1 and CDR2: MNHEY and SMNVEV (reference sequence).

Concerning this clone itself: This could be a read error, since a much larger clone is one nucleotide away. The chain couples TRBV7-6 to TRBJ2-7; D is unclear. The CDR3 sequence is 12 residues long. Trimming removed 1 base at V and 4 bases at J, with 5 bases between. Germline values: CDR1 SGHVS, CDR2 FNYEAQ. CDR3: CASSLGVYEQYF. The DNA for the CDR3 is TGTGCCAGCAGCTTAGGGGTGTACGAGCAGTACTTC. Full variable domain (rest looked up from reference TRBV7-6 and TRBJ2-7): GAGVSQSPRYKVTKRGQDVALRCDPISGHVSLYWYRQALGQGPEFLTYFNYEAQQDKSGLPNDRFSAERPEGSISTLTIQRTEQRDSAMYRCASSLGVYEQYFGPGTRLTVT.

V is TRBV7-2 and J is TRBJ2-7; 13 nucleotides line up with TRBD2. V shed 5 bases, J shed 1 base, and the junction held 5 bases outside the gene matches. The CDR3 has 16 amino acids. Germline V gene sequence: CDR1 SGHTA, CDR2 FQGNSA. In nucleotides, the CDR3 is TGTGCCAGCAGCGCCCCGGGACTAGCGGGATCCTACGAGCAGTACTTC. Its translation: CASSAPGLAGSYEQYF.

The CDR3 is CASSIYGEVAGQISTDTQYF. The CDR3 nucleotides read TGTGCCAGTAGTATATATGGGGAGGTAGCGGGACAGATTAGCACAGATACGCAGTATTTT. J is TRBJ2-3 and V is TRBV19; possibly TRBD2 for D (8 bases). Looked up from germline, CDR1 is LNHDA and CDR2 is SQIVND (reference sequence). The CDR3 is made up of 20 amino acids. V shed 2 bases and J shed 0 bases, with 24 bases lying between them.

The V call is TRBV7-6, the J call TRBJ1-2; no clear D gene. Trimming pared 5 bases from V and 8 bases from J, leaving 18 bases between. The CDR3 is 14 residues long. CDR1 and CDR2 (germline): SGHVS, FNYEAQ. The DNA of the CDR3 is TGTGCCAGCAGCCCAGAGGAGGTCTCACGGGGCTACACCTTC. Translating it yields CASSPEEVSRGYTF.

The chain couples TRBV5-4 to TRBJ2-7, with 11 bases identical to TRBD1. CDR3 size: 14 residues. CDR1 and CDR2 from the germline V gene are SGHNT and YYREEE (reference sequence). With 4 bases clipped from V and 2 bases from J, the junction kept 2 bases outside the gene matches. The chain's CDR3 is CASSRTGGTYEQYF. The CDR3 DNA follows: TGTGCCAGCAGCCGGACAGGGGGCACCTACGAGCAGTACTTC.

Turning to this clone: This same CDR3 is encoded by further DNA sequences in the sample. The V call is TRBV6-5, the J call TRBJ2-7; D not certain. Germline CDR1 reads MNHEY; CDR2 reads SVGAGI. V was clipped by 0 bases and J by 3 bases, with 6 bases between them. The CDR3 has 13 amino acids. The CDR3 region is CASSYSLGYEQYF. The CDR3 region has the DNA TGTGCCAGCAGTTACTCTCTAGGCTACGAGCAGTACTTC.

This clone was seen a single time. This chain connects TRBV4-1 to TRBJ2-7; D is uncertain. CDR3 length equals 15 residues. The germline gives CDR1 MGHRA, CDR2 YSYEKL. Trimming pared 2 bases from V and 4 bases from J, leaving 15 bases between. The CDR3 here is CASSQRESVAYEQYF. In DNA, the CDR3 is TGCGCCAGCAGCCAACGAGAGAGCGTGGCTTACGAGCAGTACTTC.

The chain uses TRBV19 and TRBJ2-1; TRBD2 matches 9 bases. The V and J ends lost 3 bases and 5 bases, in that order; junction bases with no gene match: 8. In germline, CDR1 is LNHDA, CDR2 SQIVND (reference sequence). The CDR3 length is 16 residues. Here the CDR3 reads CASSMLREGLDNEQFF. The CDR3 DNA is TGTGCCAGTAGTATGTTGCGGGAGGGTTTAGACAATGAGCAGTTCTTC.

The chain couples TRBV10-2 to TRBJ2-3; 9 positions match TRBD2. The CDR3 extends over 15 amino acids. With V trimmed by 2 bases and J by 2 bases, 2 bases remained unmatched. Germline values: CDR1 WSHSY, CDR2 SAAADI. The CDR3 DNA reads TGCGCCAGCAGTGAGGCTAGCGGGGTCACAGATACGCAGTATTTT. This codes for CASSEASGVTDTQYF.

The CDR3 DNA follows: TGCGCCAGCAGCCCTCCCGGTACTAATGAAAAACTGTTTTTT. Its translation: CASSPPGTNEKLFF. The chain recombines TRBV5-1 with TRBJ1-4; unclear D gene. The CDR3 has 14 residues. Germline CDR1 is SGHRS and CDR2 is YFSETQ. V was clipped by 4 bases and J by 2 bases, with 9 bases between them.

This clone is a singleton in its sample. This sequence joins TRBV6-1 and TRBJ2-1, with D unresolved. Trimming cost V 2 bases and J 1 base, with 15 bases left between them. CDR1 and CDR2 from the germline V gene are MNHNS and SASEGT. This CDR3 comprises 17 residues. For the CDR3, the DNA is TGTGCCAGCAGTGAACGCGGCGGAATCGCATCCTACAATGAGCAGTTCTTC. As protein: CASSERGGIASYNEQFF.

This clone was recorded at least ten times. This CDR3 is CASSVAQLAGGADTQYF. The CDR3 bases are TGTGCCAGCAGCGTAGCCCAGTTAGCGGGGGGGGCAGATACGCAGTATTTT. The chain joins TRBV9 to TRBJ2-3; TRBD2 matches at 11 bases. Germline CDR1 SGDLS, CDR2 YYNGEE. With 0 bases clipped from V and 4 bases from J, the junction kept 7 bases outside the gene matches. The CDR3 consists of 17 residues.

The chain carries TRBV30 and TRBJ2-4; no clear D. Trimming took 2 bases from V and 0 from J, leaving 11 bases between them. The germline V gene has CDR1 GTSNPN and CDR2 SVGIG (reference sequence). The CDR3 loop spans 15 amino acids. Here the CDR3 reads CAWSILSLAKNIQYF. Written as DNA, the CDR3 is TGTGCCTGGAGTATCCTTAGCCTAGCCAAAAACATTCAGTACTTC.

The J gene is TRBJ2-1, the V gene TRBV5-6; D ambiguous. Per germline, CDR1 SGHDT and CDR2 YYEEEE. The CDR3 is made up of 15 amino acids. V dropped 1 base and J dropped 0 bases, with 8 bases sitting between them. The CDR3 spells CASSLYESSYNEQFF. CDR3 DNA sequence: TGTGCCAGCAGCTTGTACGAAAGCTCCTACAATGAGCAGTTCTTC.

V gene TRBV2 combines with J gene TRBJ2-7, with 10 nucleotides matching TRBD1. Trimming at V came to 3 bases and at J to 4 bases, leaving 3 bases not matched to a gene. The germline gives CDR1 SNHLY, CDR2 FYNNEI. This CDR3 contains 14 residues. The CDR3 region is CASSDGGQGYEQYF. Written as DNA, the CDR3 is TGTGCCAGCAGTGACGGGGGACAGGGGTACGAGCAGTACTTC.